The 11 T cell receptor beta chains listed next were all sequenced from one sample in a study of CD8 T cells in Susac syndrome. RNA was extracted with the RNeasy kit, and a quantity of about 0.45 to 1 ug was reverse transcribed using random hexamers. One entry per CDR3 protein results from TCRdb running MiXCR on the immunoSEQ multiplex PCR reads. The sample records about 180,000 distinct CDR3 sequences, roughly 94% being singletons. Material: CD4+ T cells from PBMCs. The receptors here all came from a human donor with Susac syndrome.

The CDR3 reads CASSHSSGNSYNEQFF. The CDR3 DNA is TGCGCCAGCAGCCATTCCAGCGGGAACTCCTACAATGAGCAGTTCTTC. The rearrangement uses TRBV4-3 and TRBJ2-1, with 7 bases matching TRBD2. The V segment lost 3 bases and the J segment 0 bases; nucleotides outside the gene matches: 5. CDR1 is LGHNA, CDR2 YSLEER, per germline. The CDR3 covers 16 residues.

J is TRBJ2-3 and V is TRBV15, with 8 bases fitting TRBD1. V lost 5 bases, J lost 4 bases, and 5 bases stayed unmatched. CDR1 and CDR2 (germline): LNHNV, YYDKDF (reference sequence). This CDR3 is built from 14 residues. This CDR3 is CATSGQGRADTQYF. CDR3 coding DNA: TGTGCCACCAGCGGACAGGGAAGGGCAGATACGCAGTATTTT.

V usage is TRBV6-2 or TRBV6-3 and J usage is TRBJ2-7; no definite D call. This CDR3 region has 12 residues. From germline, CDR1 is MNHEY and CDR2 SVGEGT. V was clipped by 5 bases and J by 2 bases, with 7 bases between them. DNA of the CDR3: TGTGCCAGCAGTACACCGACCTACGAGCAGTACTTC. It encodes CASSTPTYEQYF.

This chain uses TRBV28 with TRBJ2-3, with D perhaps matching TRBD2 (5 bases). CDR1 is MDHEN, CDR2 SYDVKM, per germline. This CDR3 is 12 amino acids long. With 6 bases removed from V and 6 bases from J, the gap between germline ends came to 10 bases. CDR3 protein: CASRLGRDTQYF. The CDR3 DNA sequence: TGTGCCAGCAGACTAGGGCGTGATACGCAGTATTTT. Together with reference TRBV28 and TRBJ2-3, the CDR3 gives the full variable domain: DVKVTQSSRYLVKRTGEKVFLECVQDMDHENMFWYRQDPGLGLRLIYFSYDVKMKEKGDIPEGYSVSREKKERFSLILESASTNQTSMYLCASRLGRDTQYFGPGTRLTVL.

J is TRBJ1-2 and V is TRBV4-3, with D hard to call. Between the trimmed V and J ends, which lost 1 base and 1 base, there was a span of 10 bases. Germline assignment: CDR1 LGHNA and CDR2 YSLEER. The CDR3 spans 15 residues. The CDR3 region has the DNA TGCGCCAGCAGCCAAGGAAAGGGAGATAACTATGGCTACACCTTC. Translating gives CASSQGKGDNYGYTF.

The rearrangement uses TRBV19 and TRBJ1-1; 8 bases map to TRBD1. The V segment lost 4 bases and the J segment 0 bases; nucleotides outside the gene matches: 4. Looked up from germline, CDR1 is LNHDA and CDR2 is SQIVND (reference sequence). This CDR3 has 15 amino acids. CDR3 protein: CASSSDRGMNTEAFF. The CDR3 nucleotides read TGTGCCAGTAGTAGTGACAGGGGAATGAACACTGAAGCTTTCTTT.

This sequence joins TRBV4-3 and TRBJ2-2; TRBD1 aligns across 7 bases. There are 16 residues in the CDR3. In germline, CDR1 is LGHNA, CDR2 YSLEER. The trim removed 4 bases at V and 1 base at J, leaving 6 bases unmatched. The CDR3 loop is CASSRTGTVNTGELFF. CDR3 in DNA: TGCGCCAGCAGCCGAACCGGGACAGTGAACACCGGGGAGCTGTTTTTT.

The chain links TRBV3-1 to TRBJ2-5; tentative D call: TRBD1 (6 bases). This CDR3 contains 14 residues. With 3 bases removed from V and 3 bases from J, the gap between germline ends came to 11 bases. In germline, CDR1 is LGHDT, CDR2 YNNKEL (reference sequence). For the CDR3, the DNA is TGTGCCAGCAGCCAGGGGGCAGGGAAAGAGACCCAGTACTTC. The encoded protein is CASSQGAGKETQYF.

This clonotype was detected once. The chain couples TRBV18 to TRBJ1-2; D is perhaps TRBD1 (5 bases). The germline V and J ends were trimmed by 2 bases and 6 bases, with 10 bases remaining between them. Germline assignment: CDR1 KGHSH and CDR2 LQKENI. This CDR3 has 13 amino acids. CDR3: CASSPMRGDGYTF. CDR3 in DNA: TGTGCCAGCTCACCAATGAGAGGGGATGGCTACACCTTC.

The V gene is TRBV5-1, the J gene TRBJ2-7; either TRBD1 or TRBD2 may supply D (5 bases each). Trimming cost V 4 bases and J 6 bases, with 23 bases left between them. Germline CDR1 is SGHRS and CDR2 is YFSETQ. The CDR3 is 16 residues long. CDR3 nucleotide sequence: TGCGCCAGCAGCAGCGCCGGGACGCGTGTTGGAGGCGAGCAGTACTTC. It is translated as CASSSAGTRVGGEQYF.

This CDR3 is CATSRDLGNQPQHF. The CDR3 bases are TGTGCCACCAGCAGAGATCTTGGAAATCAGCCCCAGCATTTT. V usage is TRBV15 and J usage is TRBJ1-5; no firm D call. The ends were cut back, 0 bases at V and 4 bases at J, with 7 bases in the middle. CDR3 length equals 14 residues. The germline V gene has CDR1 LNHNV and CDR2 YYDKDF (reference sequence).